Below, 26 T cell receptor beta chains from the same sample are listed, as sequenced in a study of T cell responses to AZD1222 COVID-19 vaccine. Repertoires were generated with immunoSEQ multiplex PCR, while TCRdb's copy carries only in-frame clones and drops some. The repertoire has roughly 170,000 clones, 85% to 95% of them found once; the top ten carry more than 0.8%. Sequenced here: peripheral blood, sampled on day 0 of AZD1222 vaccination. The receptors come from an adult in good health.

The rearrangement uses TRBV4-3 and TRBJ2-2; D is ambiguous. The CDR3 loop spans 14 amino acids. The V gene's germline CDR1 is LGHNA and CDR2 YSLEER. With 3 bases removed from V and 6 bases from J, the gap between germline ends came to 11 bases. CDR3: CASSHGLGSGELFF. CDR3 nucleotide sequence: TGCGCCAGCAGCCATGGTCTGGGCTCCGGGGAGCTGTTTTTT.

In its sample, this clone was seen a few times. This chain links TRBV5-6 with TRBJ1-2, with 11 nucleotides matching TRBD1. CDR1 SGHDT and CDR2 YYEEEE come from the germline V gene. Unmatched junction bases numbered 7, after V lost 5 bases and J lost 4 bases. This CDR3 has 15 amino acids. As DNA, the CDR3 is TGTGCCAGCAGATCTACCGGGACAGGGGGCTATGGCTACACCTTC. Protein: CASRSTGTGGYGYTF.

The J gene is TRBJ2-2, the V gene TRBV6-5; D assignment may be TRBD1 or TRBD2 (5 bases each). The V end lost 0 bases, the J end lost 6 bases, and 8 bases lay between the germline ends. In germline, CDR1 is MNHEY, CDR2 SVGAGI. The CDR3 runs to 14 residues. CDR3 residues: CASSYSGVSGELFF. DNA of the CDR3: TGTGCCAGCAGTTACTCGGGGGTATCCGGGGAGCTGTTTTTT.

The CDR3 loop is CASRRTGNQPQHF. CDR3 DNA: TGTGCCAGTAGAAGGACAGGCAATCAGCCCCAGCATTTT. The chain uses TRBV19 and TRBJ1-5; the D gene is possibly TRBD1 (6 bases). CDR3 size: 13 residues. Germline values: CDR1 LNHDA, CDR2 SQIVND (reference sequence). The V end was cut by 6 bases, the J end by 2 bases, with 8 bases between.

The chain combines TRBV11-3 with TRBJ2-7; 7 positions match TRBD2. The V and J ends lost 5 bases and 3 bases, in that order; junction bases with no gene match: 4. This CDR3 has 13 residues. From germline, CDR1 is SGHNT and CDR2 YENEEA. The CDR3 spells CASSRTRGYEQYF. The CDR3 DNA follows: TGTGCCAGCAGCCGGACTAGGGGCTACGAGCAGTACTTC.

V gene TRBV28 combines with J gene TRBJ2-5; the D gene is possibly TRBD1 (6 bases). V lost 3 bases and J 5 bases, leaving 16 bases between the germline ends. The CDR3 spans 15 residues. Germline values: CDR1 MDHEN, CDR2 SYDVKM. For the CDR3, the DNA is TGTGCCAGCAGTTTGATGATAGGGGGTGAGGAGACCCAGTACTTC. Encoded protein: CASSLMIGGEETQYF.

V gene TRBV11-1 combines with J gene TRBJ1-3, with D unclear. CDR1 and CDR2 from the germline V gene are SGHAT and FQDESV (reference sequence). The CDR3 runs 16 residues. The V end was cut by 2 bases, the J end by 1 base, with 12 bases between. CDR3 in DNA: TGTGCCAGCAGCTTATCTTCCCCGGGGTCTGGAAACACCATATATTTT. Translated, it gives CASSLSSPGSGNTIYF.

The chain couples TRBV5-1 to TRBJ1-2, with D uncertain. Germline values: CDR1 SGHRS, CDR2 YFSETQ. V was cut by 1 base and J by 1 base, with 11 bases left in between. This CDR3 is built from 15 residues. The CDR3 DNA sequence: TGCGCCAGCAGCTTGCTGGCAGACCGTAACTATGGCTACACCTTC. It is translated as CASSLLADRNYGYTF.

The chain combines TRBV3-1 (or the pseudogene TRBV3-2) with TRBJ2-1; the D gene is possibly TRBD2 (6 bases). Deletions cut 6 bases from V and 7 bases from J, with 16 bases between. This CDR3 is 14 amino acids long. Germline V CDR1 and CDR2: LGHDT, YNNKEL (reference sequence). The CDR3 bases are TGTGCCAGCAGTCGTTTCGGGGCGGGAAATGAGCAGTTCTTC. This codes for CASSRFGAGNEQFF.

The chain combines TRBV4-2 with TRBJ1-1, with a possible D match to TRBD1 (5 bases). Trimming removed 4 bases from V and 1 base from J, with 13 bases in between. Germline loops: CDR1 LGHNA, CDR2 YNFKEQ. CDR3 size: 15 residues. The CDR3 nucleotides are TGTGCCAGCAGCCGTACCGGGACCACGAACACTGAAGCTTTCTTT. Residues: CASSRTGTTNTEAFF.

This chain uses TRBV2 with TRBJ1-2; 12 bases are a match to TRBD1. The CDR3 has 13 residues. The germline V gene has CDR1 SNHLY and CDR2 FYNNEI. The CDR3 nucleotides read TGTGGCCGGTTCGGGACAGGGGGCCCAGGCTACACCTTC. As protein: CGRFGTGGPGYTF.

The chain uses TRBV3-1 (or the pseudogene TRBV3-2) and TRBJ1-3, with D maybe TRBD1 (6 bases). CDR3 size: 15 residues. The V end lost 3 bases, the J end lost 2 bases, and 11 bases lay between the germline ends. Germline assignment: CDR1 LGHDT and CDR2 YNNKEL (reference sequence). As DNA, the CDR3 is TGTGCCAGCAGCCATGGGGGGCGGACTGGAAACACCATATATTTT. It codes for CASSHGGRTGNTIYF.

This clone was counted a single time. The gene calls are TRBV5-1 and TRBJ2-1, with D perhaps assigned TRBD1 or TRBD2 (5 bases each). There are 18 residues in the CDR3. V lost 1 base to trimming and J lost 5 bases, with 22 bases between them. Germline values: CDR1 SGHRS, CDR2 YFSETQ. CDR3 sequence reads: CASSLFIDFSLGDNEQFF. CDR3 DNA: TGCGCCAGCAGCTTGTTTATAGACTTCTCTTTGGGGGACAATGAGCAGTTCTTC.

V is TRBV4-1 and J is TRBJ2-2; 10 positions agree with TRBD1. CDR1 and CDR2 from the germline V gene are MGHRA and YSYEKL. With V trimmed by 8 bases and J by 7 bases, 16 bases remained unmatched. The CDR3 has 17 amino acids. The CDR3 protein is CASGGFTGTGDGGELFF. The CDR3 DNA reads TGCGCCAGCGGGGGATTTACCGGGACAGGGGACGGCGGGGAGCTGTTTTTT.

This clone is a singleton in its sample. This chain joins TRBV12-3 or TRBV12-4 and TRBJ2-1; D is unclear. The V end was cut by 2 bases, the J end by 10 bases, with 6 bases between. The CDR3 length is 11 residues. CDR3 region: CASSLFFEQFF. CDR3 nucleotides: TGTGCCAGCAGTTTATTCTTCGAGCAGTTCTTC.

CDR3 loop: CASSRGTDTQYF. The CDR3 coding sequence is TGTGCCAGCAGTCGAGGCACAGATACGCAGTATTTT. The chain combines TRBV12-3 or TRBV12-4 with TRBJ2-3, with D hard to call. CDR3 length: 12 amino acids. V was pared by 5 bases and J by 1 base, with 4 bases between.

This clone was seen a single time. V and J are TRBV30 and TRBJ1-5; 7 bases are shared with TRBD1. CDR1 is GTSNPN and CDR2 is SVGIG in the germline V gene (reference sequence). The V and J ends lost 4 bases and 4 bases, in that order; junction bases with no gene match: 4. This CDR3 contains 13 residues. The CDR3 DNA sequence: TGTGCCTGGAACCCGGGACAGAATCAGCCCCAGCATTTT. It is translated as CAWNPGQNQPQHF. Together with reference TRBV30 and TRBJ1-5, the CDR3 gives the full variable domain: SQTIHQWPATLVQPVGSPLSLECTVEGTSNPNLYWYRQAAGRGLQLLFYSVGIGQISSEVPQNLSASRPQDRQFILSSKKLLLSDSGFYLCAWNPGQNQPQHFGDGTRLSIL.

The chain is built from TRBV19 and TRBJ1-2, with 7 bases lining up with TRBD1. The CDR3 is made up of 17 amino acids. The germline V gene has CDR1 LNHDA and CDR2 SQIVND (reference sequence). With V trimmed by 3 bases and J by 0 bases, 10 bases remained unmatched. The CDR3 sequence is CASSILWDSPANYGYTF. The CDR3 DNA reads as TGTGCCAGTAGTATCCTATGGGACAGTCCAGCTAACTATGGCTACACCTTC.

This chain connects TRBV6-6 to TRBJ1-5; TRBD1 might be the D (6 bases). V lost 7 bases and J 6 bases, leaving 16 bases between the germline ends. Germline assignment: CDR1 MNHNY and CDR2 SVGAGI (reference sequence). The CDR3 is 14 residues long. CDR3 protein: CASTTPGAGQPQHF. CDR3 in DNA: TGTGCCAGCACAACTCCGGGGGCTGGTCAGCCCCAGCATTTT.

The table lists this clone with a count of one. This CDR3 is CASSLGGSRNSPLHF. The CDR3 region has the DNA TGTGCCAGCAGCTTAGGGGGGTCGCGGAATTCACCCCTCCACTTT. The chain uses TRBV13 and TRBJ1-6; no reliable D call. Trimming took off 0 bases at V and 7 bases at J, with 10 bases between the two ends. CDR3 size: 15 residues. The germline CDR1 and CDR2 sequences are PRHDT and FYEKMQ (reference sequence).

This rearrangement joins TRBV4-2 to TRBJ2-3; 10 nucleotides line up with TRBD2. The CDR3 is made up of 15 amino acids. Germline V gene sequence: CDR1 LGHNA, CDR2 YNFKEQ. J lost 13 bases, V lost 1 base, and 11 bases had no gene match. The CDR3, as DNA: TGTGCCAGCAGCCAAGCGGGCCAGCGGGGGGGGTCGGAGTATTTT. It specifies CASSQAGQRGGSEYF.

The CDR3 loop is CASSLVGGLGASGELFF. CDR3 coding DNA: TGTGCCAGCAGCTTGGTAGGGGGACTAGGTGCCTCCGGGGAGCTGTTTTTT. This rearrangement joins TRBV5-4 to TRBJ2-2; 8 bases agree with TRBD2. Germline V gene data show CDR1 as SGHNT and CDR2 as YYREEE (reference sequence). J lost 6 bases, V lost 0 bases, and 10 bases had no gene match. This CDR3 spans 17 amino acids.

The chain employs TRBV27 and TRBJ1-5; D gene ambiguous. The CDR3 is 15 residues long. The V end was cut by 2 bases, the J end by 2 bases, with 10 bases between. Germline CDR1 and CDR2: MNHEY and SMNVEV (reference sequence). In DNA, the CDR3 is TGTGCCAGCAGTTTACGGGGTGGCGGCAATCAGCCCCAGCATTTT. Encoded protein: CASSLRGGGNQPQHF.

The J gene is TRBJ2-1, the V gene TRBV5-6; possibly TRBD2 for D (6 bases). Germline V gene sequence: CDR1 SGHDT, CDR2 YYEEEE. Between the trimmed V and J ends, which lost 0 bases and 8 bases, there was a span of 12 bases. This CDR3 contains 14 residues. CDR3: CASSLARGWDEQFF. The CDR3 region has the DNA TGTGCCAGCAGCTTGGCGCGGGGCTGGGATGAGCAGTTCTTC.

The CDR3 spells CASSKYHSGELFF. The CDR3 DNA is TGTGCCAGCAGCAAATATCACAGTGGGGAGCTGTTTTTT. This rearrangement joins TRBV7-2 to TRBJ2-2; D uncertain. V lost 5 bases to trimming and J lost 8 bases, with 12 bases between them. Germline V gives CDR1 SGHTA, CDR2 FQGNSA. The CDR3 consists of 13 residues.

CDR3 region: CAWSGSQPQHF. CDR3 in DNA: TGTGCCTGGAGCGGGAGCCAGCCCCAGCATTTT. The V call is TRBV30, the J call TRBJ1-5; D gene ambiguous. There are 11 residues in the CDR3. The germline gives CDR1 GTSNPN, CDR2 SVGIG (reference sequence). V lost 3 bases and J lost 7, with 7 bases in between.